What follows are 2 T cell receptor beta chains derived from one specimen sequenced in a study of blood T cell repertoires in COVID-19. Method: immunoSEQ multiplex PCR; TCRdb's copy keeps in-frame clones and lacks some. The data contain hundreds of thousands of clones, 90% to 95% of them singletons. The sequenced sample consisted of peripheral blood. Receptors originate from a young woman who had recovered from COVID-19.

This clone was recorded once. The chain has TRBV10-1 and TRBJ2-6; 7 bases align to TRBD2. Germline V lookup: CDR1 WNHNN, CDR2 SYGVQD (reference sequence). The CDR3 spans 15 residues. The ends lost 5 bases at V and 2 bases at J; junction bases unmatched: 3. The CDR3: CASSPGGAGANVLTF. The CDR3 bases are TGCGCCAGCAGTCCGGGGGGAGCTGGGGCCAACGTCCTGACTTTC.

This clone came up a few times. The chain employs TRBV7-2 and TRBJ1-5; D possibly corresponds to TRBD1 (5 bases). CDR1 is SGHTA and CDR2 is FQGNSA in the germline V gene. The CDR3 totals 16 residues. Between the trimmed V and J ends, which lost 1 base and 1 base, there was a span of 11 bases. The CDR3 here is CASSLDSGGSNQPQHF. The CDR3 DNA reads as TGTGCCAGCAGCTTAGATAGCGGGGGGAGCAATCAGCCCCAGCATTTT.